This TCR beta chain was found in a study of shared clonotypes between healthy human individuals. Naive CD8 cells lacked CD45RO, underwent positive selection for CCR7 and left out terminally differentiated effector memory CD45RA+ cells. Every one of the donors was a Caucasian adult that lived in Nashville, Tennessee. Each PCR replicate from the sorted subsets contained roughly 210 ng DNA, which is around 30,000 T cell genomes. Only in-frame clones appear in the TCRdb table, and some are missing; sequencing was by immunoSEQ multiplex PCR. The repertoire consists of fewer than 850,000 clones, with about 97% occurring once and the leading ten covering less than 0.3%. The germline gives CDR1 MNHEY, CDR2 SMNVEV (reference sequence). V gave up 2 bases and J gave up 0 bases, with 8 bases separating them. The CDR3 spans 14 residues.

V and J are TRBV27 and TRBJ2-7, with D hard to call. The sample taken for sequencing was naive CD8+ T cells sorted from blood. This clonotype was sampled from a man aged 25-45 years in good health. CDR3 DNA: TGTGCCAGCAGTTTAATGATCAGCTCCTACGAGCAGTACTTC. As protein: CASSLMISSYEQYF.